This entry lists 22 T cell receptor beta chains sequenced from one sample in a study of glioma-infiltrating T cells after dendritic cell vaccination (dated by TCRdb to 2016 to 2017). Library generation was performed with the immunoSEQ multiplex PCR assay. TCRdb took this table from immuneACCESS and kept in-frame rearrangements with V and J called. Such tables lack part of the clones; where checked against another copy, unresolved V genes explain under half of the gap, and the rest is unexplained. This sample gives 95,000 or so clones in total; 85% of them show up just once. Around 3.2% of the sample is held by the ten biggest clonotypes. The source material was blood, sampled before dendritic cell vaccination. These receptor sequences come from a human donor with glioblastoma.

The chain is built from TRBV19 and TRBJ1-2; the D gene is possibly TRBD1 (6 bases). This CDR3 has 20 amino acids. V was trimmed by 6 bases and J by 3 bases, leaving 32 bases between them. Germline CDR1 LNHDA, CDR2 SQIVND (reference sequence). The CDR3 loop is CASRLSGGAPVPGEHYGYTF. For the CDR3, the DNA is TGTGCCAGTAGACTATCTGGGGGGGCCCCCGTTCCCGGGGAGCACTATGGCTACACCTTC.

The chain carries TRBV5-1 and TRBJ2-1; TRBD2 agrees at 7 bases. J gave up 6 bases and V 2 bases, and 5 bases lay outside the gene matches. The CDR3 runs to 14 residues. Germline lookup yields CDR1 SGHRS and CDR2 YFSETQ. Here the CDR3 reads CASSLLASGNEQFF. Written as DNA, the CDR3 is TGCGCCAGCAGCTTACTAGCGTCGGGCAATGAGCAGTTCTTC.

The CDR3 spells CASSLVAGSYGYTF. The DNA for the CDR3 is TGTGCCAGCAGCTTAGTGGCGGGTAGCTATGGCTACACCTTC. This chain connects TRBV7-9 to TRBJ1-2; unclear D gene. CDR1 and CDR2 (germline): SEHNR, FQNEAQ (reference sequence). This CDR3 region has 14 residues. The V gene lost 1 base and the J gene lost 4 bases, with 10 bases spanning the gap.

The V gene is TRBV25-1, the J gene TRBJ2-7; tentatively, D is TRBD1 (6 bases). Between the trimmed V and J ends, which lost 7 bases and 0 bases, there was a span of 10 bases. The CDR3 extends over 13 amino acids. Germline CDR1 is MGHDK and CDR2 is SYGVNS. This CDR3 reads CASKEGGSYEQYF. As DNA, the CDR3 is TGTGCCAGCAAAGAAGGGGGCTCCTACGAGCAGTACTTC.

The V gene is TRBV6-6, the J gene TRBJ2-7; 8 bases fit TRBD1. The V gene's germline CDR1 is MNHNY and CDR2 SVGAGI (reference sequence). The J segment lost 2 bases and the V segment lost 6 bases, leaving 6 bases of the junction unmatched. This CDR3 is built from 14 residues. CDR3 amino acids: CASRDGQGPYEQYF. CDR3 DNA: TGTGCCAGCAGAGATGGACAGGGACCCTACGAGCAGTACTTC.

The V call is TRBV6-5, the J call TRBJ1-1; 9 bases line up with TRBD1. The CDR3 runs to 15 residues. J gave up 3 bases and V 5 bases, and 7 bases lay outside the gene matches. The germline V gene has CDR1 MNHEY and CDR2 SVGAGI. CDR3: CASSTTGGYDTEAFF. The CDR3 nucleotides read TGTGCCAGCAGTACGACAGGGGGGTACGACACTGAAGCTTTCTTT.

The chain recombines TRBV9 with TRBJ2-5; D is unclear. This CDR3 contains 13 residues. Trimming cost V 4 bases and J 2 bases, with 9 bases left between them. Germline assignment: CDR1 SGDLS and CDR2 YYNGEE. CDR3 nucleotide sequence: TGTGCCAGCAGCCTCCGTCAGCAAGAGACCCAGTACTTC. It codes for CASSLRQQETQYF.

The V call is TRBV27, the J call TRBJ2-7, with 8 positions matching TRBD2. The CDR3 is made up of 16 amino acids. In germline, CDR1 is MNHEY, CDR2 SMNVEV (reference sequence). Losses at the gene ends were 1 base for V and 0 bases for J; bases not matched to a gene: 5. The CDR3 sequence is CASSLWGTSYSYEQYF. As DNA, the CDR3 is TGTGCCAGCAGTTTATGGGGGACTAGTTACTCCTACGAGCAGTACTTC.

The rearrangement joins TRBV7-6 to TRBJ2-1; TRBD2 matches at 8 bases. V lost 5 bases to trimming and J lost 5 bases; unmatched junction nucleotides: 14. The CDR3 is 17 amino acids. Germline lookup yields CDR1 SGHVS and CDR2 FNYEAQ. This CDR3 is CASSPTFEAGGHNEQFF. CDR3 sequence (DNA): TGTGCCAGCAGCCCAACCTTTGAGGCGGGGGGCCACAATGAGCAGTTCTTC.

V usage is TRBV29-1 and J usage is TRBJ2-2, with 11 bases identical to TRBD2. This CDR3 region has 14 residues. J gave up 6 bases and V 4 bases, and 4 bases lay outside the gene matches. In germline, CDR1 is SQVTM, CDR2 ANQGSEA. CDR3 amino acids: CSVVAGGVPGELFF. The CDR3, as DNA: TGCAGCGTTGTAGCGGGAGGGGTCCCCGGGGAGCTGTTTTTT.

V usage is TRBV4-3 and J usage is TRBJ1-1; 7 bases line up with TRBD1. The J segment lost 1 base and the V segment lost 1 base, leaving 3 bases of the junction unmatched. Germline CDR1 reads LGHNA; CDR2 reads YSLEER. This CDR3 spans 15 amino acids. CDR3 bases: TGCGCCAGCAGCCAAGCCGGGACAGAGAACACTGAAGCTTTCTTT. Encoded protein: CASSQAGTENTEAFF.

The chain recombines TRBV5-1 with TRBJ1-1; D is uncertain. With 3 bases removed from V and 7 bases from J, the gap between germline ends came to 10 bases. The CDR3 sequence is 12 residues long. Germline V gene sequence: CDR1 SGHRS, CDR2 YFSETQ. The CDR3 DNA sequence: TGCGCCAGCAGCTCCCGACGGGGTGAAGCTTTCTTT. Translated, it gives CASSSRRGEAFF.

In its sample, this clone was seen a few times. DNA for the CDR3: TGTGCCAGCTTGAACTCGTTCGGTCAGCCCCAGCATTTT. Its protein is CASLNSFGQPQHF. This sequence joins TRBV6-1 and TRBJ1-5; unclear D gene. The CDR3 runs 13 residues. Germline CDR1 MNHNS, CDR2 SASEGT. Trimming took off 8 bases at V and 6 bases at J, with 14 bases between the two ends.

The chain has TRBV2 and TRBJ1-5; 8 bases agree with TRBD1. The J segment lost 6 bases and the V segment lost 8 bases, leaving 9 bases of the junction unmatched. The germline V gene has CDR1 SNHLY and CDR2 FYNNEI. The CDR3 is 14 amino acids. The CDR3 sequence: CASERDRQSQPQHF. CDR3 nucleotides: TGTGCCAGCGAGCGGGACAGGCAAAGTCAGCCCCAGCATTTT.

V and J are TRBV6-5 and TRBJ2-4; 9 nucleotides agree with TRBD1. In germline, CDR1 is MNHEY, CDR2 SVGAGI. Trimming removed 2 bases from V and 7 bases from J; junction bases left unmatched: 6. This CDR3 has 15 amino acids. The CDR3 sequence is CASSYQGQGGNIQYF. CDR3 DNA: TGTGCCAGCAGTTACCAGGGACAGGGAGGGAACATTCAGTACTTC.

The chain recombines TRBV5-1 with TRBJ2-5, with 11 bases that match TRBD2. The junction had 11 bases not matched to a gene; V was cut back by 3 bases and J by 7 bases. Looked up from germline, CDR1 is SGHRS and CDR2 is YFSETQ. This CDR3 contains 16 residues. The CDR3 DNA follows: TGCGCCAGCAGCTACGGGACTAGCGGCGCTGAGGGGACCCAGTACTTC. Protein product: CASSYGTSGAEGTQYF. Complete variable domain (other parts from reference TRBV5-1 and TRBJ2-5): KAGVTQTPRYLIKTRGQQVTLSCSPISGHRSVSWYQQTPGQGLQFLFEYFSETQRNKGNFPGRFSGRQFSNSRSEMNVSTLELGDSALYLCASSYGTSGAEGTQYFGPGTRLLVL.

This chain uses TRBV5-1 with TRBJ1-1; possibly TRBD1 for D (5 bases). Germline values: CDR1 SGHRS, CDR2 YFSETQ. The germline V and J ends were trimmed by 1 base and 5 bases, with 9 bases remaining between them. This CDR3 has 13 residues. The CDR3 bases are TGCGCCAGCAGCTTGCTAGGGGATACTGAAGCTTTCTTT. This encodes CASSLLGDTEAFF.

J is TRBJ2-5 and V is TRBV9; D not certain. TRBJ2-7 explains the end of the DNA better; the J call may be wrong. From germline, CDR1 is SGDLS and CDR2 YYNGEE. The CDR3 has 15 amino acids. The CDR3: CASSVGPGYSYEQYF. CDR3 DNA: TGTGCCAGCAGCGTAGGTCCAGGATACTCCTACGAGCAGTACTTC.

V and J are TRBV5-1 and TRBJ2-7, with D uncertain. CDR3 length: 13 residues. Trimming pared 0 bases from V and 2 bases from J, leaving 6 bases between. CDR1 and CDR2 (germline): SGHRS, YFSETQ. This CDR3 is CASSLDGTYEQYF. CDR3 DNA sequence: TGCGCCAGCAGCTTGGACGGTACCTACGAGCAGTACTTC.

This clone was counted a few times. The chain joins TRBV7-9 to TRBJ2-3, with 9 bases that match TRBD2. Per germline, CDR1 SEHNR and CDR2 FQNEAQ (reference sequence). V trimming: 5 bases; J trimming: 6 bases; junction bases outside the gene matches: 12. The CDR3 is 16 residues long. CDR3: CASSPTPGLATDTQYF. The CDR3, as DNA: TGTGCCAGCAGCCCCACTCCGGGACTAGCAACGGATACGCAGTATTTT.

The V call is TRBV5-1, the J call TRBJ2-2; 9 bases are a match to TRBD2. V shed 3 bases, J shed 3 bases, and the junction held 6 bases outside the gene matches. The CDR3 sequence is 16 residues long. Germline assignment: CDR1 SGHRS and CDR2 YFSETQ. The CDR3 region has the DNA TGCGCCAGCAGCTGGCTAGCGGGATCTTACACCGGGGAGCTGTTTTTT. Its protein is CASSWLAGSYTGELFF.

The gene calls are TRBV28 and TRBJ1-6; 7 bases agree with TRBD1. The trim removed 2 bases at V and 10 bases at J, leaving 11 bases unmatched. The germline V gene encodes CDR1 MDHEN and CDR2 SYDVKM. The CDR3 runs to 16 residues. The CDR3 DNA reads TGTGCCAGCAGTTTAGAGGCAGGGGGGAAAAGGTCACCCCTCCACTTT. It yields the protein CASSLEAGGKRSPLHF.